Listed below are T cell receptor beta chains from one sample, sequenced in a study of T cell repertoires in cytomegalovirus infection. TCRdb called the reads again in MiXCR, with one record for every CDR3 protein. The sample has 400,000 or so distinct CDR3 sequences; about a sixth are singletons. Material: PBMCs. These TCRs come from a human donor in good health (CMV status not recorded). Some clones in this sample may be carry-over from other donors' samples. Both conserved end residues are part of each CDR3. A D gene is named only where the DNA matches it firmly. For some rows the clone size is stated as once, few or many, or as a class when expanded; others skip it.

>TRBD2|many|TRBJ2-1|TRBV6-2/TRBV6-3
TGTGCCAGCAGTAGGGCACTAGCGGGGGAGTACAATGAGCAGTTCTTC
CASSRALAGEYNEQFF
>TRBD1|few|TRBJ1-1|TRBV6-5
TGTGCCAGCAGTTACGACAGGGGGCCCACTGAAGCTTTCTTT
CASSYDRGPTEAFF
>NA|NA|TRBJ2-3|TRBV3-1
TGTGCCAGCAGCCCGCAATTAGGGGATACGCAGTATTTT
CASSPQLGDTQYF
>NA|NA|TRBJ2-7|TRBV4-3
TGCCCCAGCAGCCAAGACGGGGGCTTAGTCTACGAGCAGTACTTC
CPSSQDGGLVYEQYF
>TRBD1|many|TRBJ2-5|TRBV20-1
TGCAGTGCTACCTGGGACAGGCAACAGCAAGAGACCCAGTACTTC
CSATWDRQQQETQYF
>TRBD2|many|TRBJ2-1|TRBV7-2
TGTGCCAGCCGAACTTTAGGGACTAGCGGGGACAATGAGCAGTTCTTC
CASRTLGTSGDNEQFF
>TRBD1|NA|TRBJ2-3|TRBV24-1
TGTGCCACAAGACAGGGGACTAGCACAGATACGCAGTATTTT
CATRQGTSTDTQYF
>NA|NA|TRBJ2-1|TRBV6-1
TGTGCCAGCAGTTCCTGGACTTACAATGAGCAGTTCTTC
CASSSWTYNEQFF
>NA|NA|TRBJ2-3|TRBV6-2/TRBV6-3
TGTGCCAGCAGTCCTATAGTCGCCGAGGATACGCAGTATTTT
CASSPIVAEDTQYF
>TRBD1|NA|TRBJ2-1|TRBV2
TGTGCCAGCCAGCAGTTTTCGGGACAGGGCTACAATGAGCAGTTCTTC
CASQQFSGQGYNEQFF
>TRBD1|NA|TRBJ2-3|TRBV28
TGTGCCAGCAGGCGGCCGGGACAGACAGATACGCAGTATTTT
CASRRPGQTDTQYF
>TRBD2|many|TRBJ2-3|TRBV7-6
TGTGCCAGCAGCAAGTCGGCGGGGGGAATAACAGATACGCAGTATTTT
CASSKSAGGITDTQYF
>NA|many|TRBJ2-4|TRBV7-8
TGTGCCAGCAGCTTAGCCCCGATTAACATTCAGTACTTC
CASSLAPINIQYF
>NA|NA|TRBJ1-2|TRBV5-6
TGTGCCAGCAGCTTTGACGGCCCTGGCGGCTACACCTTC
CASSFDGPGGYTF
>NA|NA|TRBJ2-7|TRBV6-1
TGTGCCAGCAGTCAATCTATTGGGGGCCCCGGGAACCTATGGCAGCAGTACTTC
CASSQSIGGPGNLWQQYF
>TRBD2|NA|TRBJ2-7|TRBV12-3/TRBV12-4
TGTGCCAGCACGGATCTAGCGGGGTACTACGAGCAGTACTTC
CASTDLAGYYEQYF
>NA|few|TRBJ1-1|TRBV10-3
TGTGCCATCAGTGACCCCGACGAGGCAGTCGAGAACACTGAAGCTTTCTTT
CAISDPDEAVENTEAFF
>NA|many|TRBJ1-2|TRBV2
TGTGCCAGCAGTGACAGGGGTAACTATGGCTACACCTTC
CASSDRGNYGYTF
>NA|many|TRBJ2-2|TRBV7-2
TGTGCCAGCAGCTTAGATCGGGGAACCGGGGAGCTGTTTTTT
CASSLDRGTGELFF
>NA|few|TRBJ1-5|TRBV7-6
TGTGCCAGCAGCCCGAGGTTGGGGGCAAATCAGCCCCAGCATTTT
CASSPRLGANQPQHF
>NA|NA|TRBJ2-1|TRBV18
TGTGCCAGCTCCACCTCAAAGGGGAGTAACAACAATGAGCAGTTCTTC
CASSTSKGSNNNEQFF
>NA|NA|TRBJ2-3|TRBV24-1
TGTGCCACCAGTGACCCCTCGGGGAGCACAGATACGCAGTATTTT
CATSDPSGSTDTQYF
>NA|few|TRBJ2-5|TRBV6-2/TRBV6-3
TGTGCCAGCTGGGCGGGGACCCAGTACTTC
CASWAGTQYF
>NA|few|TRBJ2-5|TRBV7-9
TGTGCCAGCTCGTACGGGGATCAAGAGACCCAGTACTTC
CASSYGDQETQYF
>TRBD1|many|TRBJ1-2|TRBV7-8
TGTGCCAGCAGCCCTCTGGACAGGGGGCTAAATGGCTACACCTTC
CASSPLDRGLNGYTF
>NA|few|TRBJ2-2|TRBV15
TGTGCCACCAGCAGGTGGGGGGCCGGCACCGGGGAGCTGTTTTTT
CATSRWGAGTGELFF
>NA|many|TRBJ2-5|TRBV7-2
TGTGCCAGCAGCCCACGGGAAGCCACACCTGGGGAGACCCAGTACTTC
CASSPREATPGETQYF
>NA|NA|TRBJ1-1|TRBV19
TGTGCCACCCGTGGGGCAGGGCTTAACACTGAAGCTTTCTTT
CATRGAGLNTEAFF
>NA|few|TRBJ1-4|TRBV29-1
TGCAGCGCTGGACAGCCCGGAGAAAAACTGTTTTTT
CSAGQPGEKLFF
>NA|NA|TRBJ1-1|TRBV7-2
TGTGCCAGCAGCCGCAGCCCCGGGACAGAAGCTTTCTTT
CASSRSPGTEAFF
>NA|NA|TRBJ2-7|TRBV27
TGTGCCAGCAAAACGGGGCTCAACGAGCAGTACTTC
CASKTGLNEQYF
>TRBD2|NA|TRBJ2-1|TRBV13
TGTGCCAGCAGCCCTACACTAGCGGGGTTCTACAATGAGCAGTTCTTC
CASSPTLAGFYNEQFF